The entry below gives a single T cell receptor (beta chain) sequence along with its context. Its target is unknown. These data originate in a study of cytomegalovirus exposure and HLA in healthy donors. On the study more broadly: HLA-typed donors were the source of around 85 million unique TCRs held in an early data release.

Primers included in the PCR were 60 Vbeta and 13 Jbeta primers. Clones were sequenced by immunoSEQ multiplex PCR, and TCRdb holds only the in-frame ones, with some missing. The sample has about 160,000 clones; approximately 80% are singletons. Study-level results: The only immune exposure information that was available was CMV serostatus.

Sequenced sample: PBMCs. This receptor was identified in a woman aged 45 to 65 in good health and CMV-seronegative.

The CDR3 DNA reads TGCGCCAGCAGCATTGGGACAGTGATAGGCGAGACCCAGTACTTC. It translates to CASSIGTVIGETQYF. This chain joins TRBV5-1 and TRBJ2-5, with 7 bases that match TRBD1. In germline, CDR1 is SGHRS, CDR2 YFSETQ. CDR3 length: 15 amino acids. The V and J ends lost 4 bases and 5 bases, in that order; junction bases with no gene match: 11.